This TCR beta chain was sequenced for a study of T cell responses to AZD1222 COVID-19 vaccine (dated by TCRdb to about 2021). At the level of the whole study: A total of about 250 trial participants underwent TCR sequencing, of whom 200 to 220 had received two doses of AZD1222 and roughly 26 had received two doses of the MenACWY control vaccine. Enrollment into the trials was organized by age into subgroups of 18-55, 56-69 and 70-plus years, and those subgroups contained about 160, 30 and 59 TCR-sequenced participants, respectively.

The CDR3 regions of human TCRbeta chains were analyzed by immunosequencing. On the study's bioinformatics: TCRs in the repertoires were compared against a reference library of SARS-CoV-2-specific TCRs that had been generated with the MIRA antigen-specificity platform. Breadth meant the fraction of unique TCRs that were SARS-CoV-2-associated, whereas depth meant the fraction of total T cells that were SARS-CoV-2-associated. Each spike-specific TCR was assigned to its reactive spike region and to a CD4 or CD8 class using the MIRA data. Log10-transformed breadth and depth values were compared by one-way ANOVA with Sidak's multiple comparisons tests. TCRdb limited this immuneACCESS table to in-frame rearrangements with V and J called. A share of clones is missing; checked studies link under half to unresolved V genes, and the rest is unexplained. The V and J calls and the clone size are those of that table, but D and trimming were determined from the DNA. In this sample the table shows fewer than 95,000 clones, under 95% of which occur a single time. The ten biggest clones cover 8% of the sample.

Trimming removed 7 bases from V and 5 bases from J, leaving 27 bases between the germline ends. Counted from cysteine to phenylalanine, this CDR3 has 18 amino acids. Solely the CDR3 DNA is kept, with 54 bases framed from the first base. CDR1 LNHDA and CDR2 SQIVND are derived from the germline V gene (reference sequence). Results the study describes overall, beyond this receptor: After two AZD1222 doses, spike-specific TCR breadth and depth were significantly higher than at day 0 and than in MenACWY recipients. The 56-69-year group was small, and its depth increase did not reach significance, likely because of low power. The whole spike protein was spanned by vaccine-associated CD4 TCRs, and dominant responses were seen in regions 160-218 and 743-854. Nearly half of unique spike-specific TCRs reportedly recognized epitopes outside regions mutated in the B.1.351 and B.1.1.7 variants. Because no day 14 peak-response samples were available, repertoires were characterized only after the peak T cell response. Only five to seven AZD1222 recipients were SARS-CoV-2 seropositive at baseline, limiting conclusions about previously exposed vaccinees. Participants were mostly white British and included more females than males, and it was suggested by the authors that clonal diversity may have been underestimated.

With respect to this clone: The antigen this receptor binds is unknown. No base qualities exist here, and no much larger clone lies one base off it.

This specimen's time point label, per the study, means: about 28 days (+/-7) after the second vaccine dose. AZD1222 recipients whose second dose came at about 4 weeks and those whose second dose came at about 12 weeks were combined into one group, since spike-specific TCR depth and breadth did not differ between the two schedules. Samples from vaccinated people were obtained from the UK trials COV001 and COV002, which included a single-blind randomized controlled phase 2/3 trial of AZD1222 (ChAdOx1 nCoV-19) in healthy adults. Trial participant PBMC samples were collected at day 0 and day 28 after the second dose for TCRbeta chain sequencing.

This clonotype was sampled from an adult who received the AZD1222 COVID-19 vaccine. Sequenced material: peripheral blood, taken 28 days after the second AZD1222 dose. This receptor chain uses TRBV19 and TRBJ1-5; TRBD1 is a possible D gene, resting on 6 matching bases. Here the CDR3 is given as CASTLSAYRGLRHQPQHF. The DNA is TGTGCCAGTACCTTATCTGCGTATCGGGGGCTGAGGCATCAGCCCCAGCATTTT.